The 5 T cell receptor beta chains presented below share a single source sample, sequenced in a study of beta chain features in type 1 diabetes. Study observations and caveats: All four CD4+ subsets from Type 1 diabetes patients carried moderately but significantly shorter TCRB CDR3s.

These receptors' targets are unknown. TCRB transcripts that were expressed got sequenced, as all of the isolated RNA had been reverse transcribed. The table came from immunoSEQ multiplex PCR; TCRdb's copy has only in-frame clones and leaves some out. The sample consists of 41,000 or so clones, 66% of them appearing once. Sequencing used Tregs from blood. The receptors stem from a man aged 25 to 40 with type 1 diabetes. Some clones in this sample may be carry-over from other donors' samples.

This chain joins TRBV4-1 and TRBJ2-7; D not resolved. The CDR3 is 15 amino acids. Germline values: CDR1 MGHRA, CDR2 YSYEKL. The V and J ends lost 0 bases and 6 bases respectively, with 15 bases between them. The CDR3 loop reads CASSQDLAGPTEQYF. CDR3 sequence (DNA): TGCGCCAGCAGCCAAGATCTTGCAGGTCCTACCGAGCAGTACTTC.

The chain couples TRBV27 to TRBJ2-1; D ambiguous. CDR1 and CDR2 (germline): MNHEY, SMNVEV (reference sequence). The CDR3 loop spans 14 amino acids. Trimming removed 3 bases from V and 1 base from J, with 7 bases in between. The CDR3 here is CASSFYSSYNEQFF. Written as DNA, the CDR3 is TGTGCCAGCAGTTTCTACAGTTCCTACAATGAGCAGTTCTTC.

CDR3 loop: CATSITGYTGELFF. The CDR3 region has the DNA TGTGCCACCAGCATCACAGGTTACACCGGGGAGCTGTTTTTT. The V gene is TRBV15, the J gene TRBJ2-2, with D possibly matching TRBD1 (5 bases). Germline assignment: CDR1 LNHNV and CDR2 YYDKDF (reference sequence). This CDR3 spans 14 amino acids. V was shortened by 4 bases and J by 3 bases, with 9 bases between the two germline ends. Using reference TRBV15 and TRBJ2-2 for the parts outside the CDR3, the full variable domain is DAMVIQNPRYQVTQFGKPVTLSCSQTLNHNVMYWYQQKSSQAPKLLFHYYDKDFNNEADTPDNFQSRRPNTSFCFLDIRSPGLGDTAMYLCATSITGYTGELFFGEGSRLTVL.

A few counts support this clone. V gene TRBV27 combines with J gene TRBJ2-1; possible D gene TRBD2, 5 bases. Germline V lookup: CDR1 MNHEY, CDR2 SMNVEV (reference sequence). V lost 3 bases to trimming and J lost 9 bases, with 18 bases between them. This CDR3 comprises 15 residues. This CDR3 is CASSLRAKSQSEQFF. For the CDR3, the DNA is TGTGCCAGCAGTTTGAGGGCTAAAAGCCAAAGTGAGCAGTTCTTC.

This chain joins TRBV30 and TRBJ1-5; TRBD1 is a possible D gene (5 bases). The CDR3 runs 13 residues. V was clipped by 0 bases and J by 7 bases, with 10 bases between them. Per the germline V gene, CDR1 is GTSNPN and CDR2 is SVGIG (reference sequence). CDR3 bases: TGTGCCTGGAGTGTAGGACATAACCAGCCCCAGCATTTT. Translated: CAWSVGHNQPQHF. Filled out from reference TRBV30 and TRBJ1-5, the complete variable domain reads SQTIHQWPATLVQPVGSPLSLECTVEGTSNPNLYWYRQAAGRGLQLLFYSVGIGQISSEVPQNLSASRPQDRQFILSSKKLLLSDSGFYLCAWSVGHNQPQHFGDGTRLSIL.